This TCR beta chain was observed in a study of post-analysis software for immune sequencing data. Study context: There were relapsing-remitting, secondary progressive and progressive-relapsing multiple sclerosis among the disease courses included.

Researchers reported that TCR beta cDNA libraries carried unique molecular identifiers. TCRdb processed the PCR reads anew with MiXCR; each CDR3 protein has one entry. The sample lists about 820,000 distinct CDR3 sequences, approximately 57% occurring once. Study-level points and caveats: Four to six TRBV segments were more frequent in patients than controls; TRBV5-6, TRBV5-1 and TRBV20-1 belonged to this group.

The length of the CDR3 is 17 residues. After removal of 2 bases from V and 7 bases from J, the junction contained 13 bases not matched to a gene. Germline-derived CDR1 and CDR2 are ENHRY and SYGVKD. A few counts support this clonotype. Its target is unknown. Material for sequencing was blood. The chain employs TRBV10-3 and TRBJ2-7, with 11 bases that match TRBD2. This TCR came from a girl under 18 with multiple sclerosis. CDR3 residues: CAISERLAGGSLLEQYF. The CDR3 nucleotides are TGTGCCATCAGTGAGCGGCTAGCGGGGGGATCCCTATTAGAGCAGTACTTC.